This T cell receptor beta chain was captured by sequencing in a study of OX40 agonist ivuxolimab in advanced cancers. Study at large: Averaging 60 years in age, with a range of about 23 to 79, the cohort was 65% to 85% male.

Autoimmune disease history or systemic immunosuppression excluded patients. Of note for this clone: As yet, its antigen is unknown.

Study-wide findings and caveats: CD4+ and CD8+ T cells in blood underwent clonal expansion by week 6 at 0.1 to 3.0 mg/kg.

TCRdb's copy holds only in-frame clones and misses some; the assay was immunoSEQ multiplex PCR. The sample lists approximately 32,000 clones; approximately 89% were seen once. The receptor was derived from an adult with an advanced solid tumor such as melanoma, head and neck, liver or kidney cancer. The sequencing here drew on CD4+ or CD8+ T cells sorted from blood, taken in a trial of the OX40 agonist ivuxolimab.

The CDR3 bases are TGCAGCGTTGACACGACAGAGGCGAGCGGCTACACCTTC. Translation gives CSVDTTEASGYTF. The rearrangement links TRBV29-1 to TRBJ1-2; D possibly corresponds to TRBD1 (5 bases). The ends were cut back, 3 bases at V and 8 bases at J, with 16 bases in the middle. This CDR3 has 13 amino acids. Germline loops: CDR1 SQVTM, CDR2 ANQGSEA.